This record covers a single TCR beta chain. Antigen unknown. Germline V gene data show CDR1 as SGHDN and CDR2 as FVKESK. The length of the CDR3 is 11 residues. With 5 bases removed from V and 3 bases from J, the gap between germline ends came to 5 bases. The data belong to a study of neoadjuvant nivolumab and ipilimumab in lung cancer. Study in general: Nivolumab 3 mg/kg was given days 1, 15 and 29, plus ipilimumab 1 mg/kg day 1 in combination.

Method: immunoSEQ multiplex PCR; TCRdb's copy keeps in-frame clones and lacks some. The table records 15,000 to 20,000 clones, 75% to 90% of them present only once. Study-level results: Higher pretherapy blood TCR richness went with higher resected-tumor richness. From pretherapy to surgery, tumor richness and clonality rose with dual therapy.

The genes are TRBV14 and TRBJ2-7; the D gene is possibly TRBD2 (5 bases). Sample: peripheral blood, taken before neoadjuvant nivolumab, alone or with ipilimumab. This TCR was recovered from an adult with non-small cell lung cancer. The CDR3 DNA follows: TGTGCCAGCAGCGGAGGCTACGAGCAGTACTTC. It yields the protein CASSGGYEQYF.